A selection of T cell receptor beta chains follows, all from one sample in a study of cytomegalovirus exposure and HLA in healthy donors. Assay: immunoSEQ multiplex PCR; the TCRdb copy retains only in-frame clones and omits some. The sample's table shows some 48,000 clones. The sample taken for sequencing was PBMCs. These receptors were taken from a man aged 35-49 years in good health and CMV-seropositive. Both conserved end residues are part of each CDR3. A D gene is named only where the DNA matches it firmly.

v_call,d_call,j_call,cdr3_aa,cdr3_nt
TRBV9,TRBD2,TRBJ2-7,CASSETGTSSYEQYF,TGTGCCAGCAGCGAAACCGGGACTAGCTCCTACGAGCAGTACTTC
TRBV28,TRBD1,TRBJ2-7,CASSVMTGSAYEQYF,TGTGCCAGCAGTGTTATGACAGGGAGCGCCTACGAGCAGTACTTC
TRBV15,TRBD2,TRBJ2-2,CATSRDRTTGGPGGELFF,TGTGCCACCAGCAGAGATAGAACAACGGGAGGGCCCGGCGGGGAGCTGTTTTTT
TRBV6-1,.,TRBJ1-5,CASSEERDWSNQPQHF,TGTGCCAGCAGTGAAGAGAGGGATTGGAGCAATCAGCCCCAGCATTTT
TRBV28,TRBD1,TRBJ2-1,CASSPPSRGRFFLYNEQFF,TGTGCCAGCAGCCCACCCTCTAGGGGGCGCTTTTTTCTTTACAATGAGCAGTTCTTC
TRBV11-3,.,TRBJ2-7,CASSLGRLNEQYF,TGTGCCAGCAGCTTAGGCCGACTCAACGAGCAGTACTTC
TRBV28,.,TRBJ1-1,CASSLHQGSGTEAFF,TGTGCCAGCAGTCTACATCAGGGGTCGGGCACTGAAGCTTTCTTT
TRBV19,.,TRBJ1-5,CASTLEGYSNQPQHF,TGTGCCAGTACCCTGGAGGGTTATAGCAATCAGCCCCAGCATTTT
TRBV15,TRBD2,TRBJ2-3,CATSRGLAGGDTQYF,TGTGCCACCAGCAGAGGACTAGCGGGGGGGGATACGCAGTATTTT
TRBV28,.,TRBJ2-5,CASSIVMETQYF,TGTGCCAGCAGTATAGTAATGGAGACCCAGTACTTC
TRBV6-1,.,TRBJ1-5,CASRLPGSNQPQHF,TGTGCCAGCAGGCTACCCGGGTCAAATCAGCCCCAGCATTTT
TRBV7-8,.,TRBJ1-2,CASSRDRSYGYTF,TGTGCCAGCAGCAGAGACAGGAGCTATGGCTACACCTTC
TRBV4-2,TRBD1,TRBJ2-2,CASSSRDRNTGELFF,TGTGCCAGCAGCTCCCGGGACAGAAACACCGGGGAGCTGTTTTTT
TRBV4-3,.,TRBJ1-4,CASSQEQSNEKLFF,TGCGCCAGCAGCCAAGAACAGTCTAATGAAAAACTGTTTTTT
TRBV7-3,TRBD2,TRBJ2-2,CASSSPSGGAGELFF,TGTGCCAGCAGCTCCCCTAGCGGTGGGGCCGGGGAGCTGTTTTTT
TRBV5-1,.,TRBJ1-4,CASSSGYEKLFF,TGCGCCAGCAGCTCAGGGTATGAAAAACTGTTTTTT
TRBV29-1,.,TRBJ2-1,CSVGSRVDEQFF,TGCAGCGTTGGTTCCAGGGTAGATGAGCAGTTCTTC
TRBV18,.,TRBJ2-4,CASSPPEKNIQYF,TGTGCCAGCTCACCACCGGAGAAAAACATTCAGTACTTC
TRBV28,TRBD1,TRBJ2-7,CASSLLGQRHYEQYF,TGTGCCAGCAGTTTACTGGGACAGCGCCACTACGAGCAGTACTTC
TRBV5-1,TRBD2,TRBJ2-3,CASSLLVAGGTTDTQYF,TGCGCCAGCAGCTTACTAGTAGCGGGAGGGACCACAGATACGCAGTATTTT
TRBV30,.,TRBJ1-4,CAWRDSLNEKLFF,TGTGCCTGGAGGGACAGCTTAAATGAAAAACTGTTTTTT
TRBV6-6,.,TRBJ2-7,CASSYSPLRGDYEQYF,TGTGCCAGCAGTTACTCCCCACTCAGGGGAGACTACGAGCAGTACTTC
TRBV5-1,TRBD1,TRBJ2-5,CASSSGGGYQETQYF,TGCGCCAGCAGCTCAGGGGGCGGGTACCAAGAGACCCAGTACTTC
TRBV27,TRBD2,TRBJ2-1,CASSLAGGPNEQFF,TGTGCCAGCAGTCTAGCGGGGGGGCCAAATGAGCAGTTCTTC
TRBV19,TRBD2,TRBJ2-3,CASSITSGDMGTQYF,TGTGCCAGTAGTATAACTAGCGGCGATATGGGTACGCAGTATTTT
TRBV4-3,TRBD1,TRBJ2-7,CASSQGAGQGVYEQYF,TGCGCCAGCAGCCAGGGGGCTGGGCAGGGGGTCTACGAGCAGTACTTC